This entry lists 11 T cell receptor beta chains sequenced from one sample in a study of blood T cell repertoires in COVID-19. The table came from immunoSEQ multiplex PCR; TCRdb's copy has only in-frame clones and leaves some out. The sample contains over 150,000 clones, approximately 80% of which appear only once. Sequences were obtained from peripheral blood. These receptors came from an elderly woman with acute or convalescent COVID-19.

This clone was counted between two and nine times. The chain couples TRBV12-3 or TRBV12-4 to TRBJ1-2; no definite D call. The V end was cut by 8 bases, the J end by 8 bases, with 18 bases between. The CDR3 is 13 residues long. The CDR3 nucleotides read TGTGCCAGCGGAGATTACAAGACTCGCGGCTACACCTTC. Its translation is CASGDYKTRGYTF.

V usage is TRBV3-1 (or the pseudogene TRBV3-2) and J usage is TRBJ1-1; a possible D gene is TRBD1 (5 bases). Deletions cut 7 bases from V and 0 bases from J, with 15 bases between. In germline, CDR1 is LGHDT, CDR2 YNNKEL (reference sequence). This CDR3 spans 15 amino acids. The chain's CDR3 is CASTFGGGMNTEAFF. Written as DNA, the CDR3 is TGTGCCAGCACCTTCGGGGGGGGGATGAACACTGAAGCTTTCTTT.

The chain uses TRBV19 and TRBJ2-1; 8 bases line up with TRBD2. Germline V lookup: CDR1 LNHDA, CDR2 SQIVND (reference sequence). The V segment lost 7 bases and the J segment 4 bases; nucleotides outside the gene matches: 9. The CDR3 sequence is 15 residues long. The CDR3 sequence is CASTLIAGSYNEQFF. The CDR3 DNA reads TGTGCCAGTACCCTAATAGCGGGATCGTACAATGAGCAGTTCTTC.

The J gene is TRBJ1-1, the V gene TRBV11-2, with unresolved D. The CDR3 runs to 13 residues. The V end lost 5 bases, the J end lost 3 bases, and 10 bases lay between the germline ends. CDR1 SGHAT and CDR2 FQNNGV come from the germline V gene. The CDR3 DNA sequence: TGTGCCAGCAGCGCTCAGGCCCACACTGAAGCTTTCTTT. It codes for CASSAQAHTEAFF.

The V and J genes are TRBV15 and TRBJ2-1; a possible D gene is TRBD1 (5 bases). The CDR3 runs to 13 residues. Germline V lookup: CDR1 LNHNV, CDR2 YYDKDF (reference sequence). V lost 4 bases and J lost 4, with 8 bases in between. CDR3 bases: TGTGCCACCAGCACGGACAAATACAATGAGCAGTTCTTC. Amino acids: CATSTDKYNEQFF.

The chain combines TRBV18 with TRBJ2-7, with 9 nucleotides matching TRBD1. The CDR3 contains 17 residues. From germline, CDR1 is KGHSH and CDR2 LQKENI. V was clipped by 0 bases and J by 6 bases; unmatched bases: 12. CDR3 sequence: CASSPPGLGQGISEQYF. DNA for the CDR3: TGTGCCAGCTCACCACCGGGCTTGGGACAGGGAATTTCCGAGCAGTACTTC.

This rearrangement joins TRBV3-1 (or the pseudogene TRBV3-2) to TRBJ1-5; unclear D gene. The germline V gene encodes CDR1 LGHDT and CDR2 YNNKEL (reference sequence). The V end lost 0 bases, the J end lost 5 bases, and 11 bases lay between the germline ends. This CDR3 is 15 amino acids long. For the CDR3, the DNA is TGTGCCAGCAGCCAAGACGGAGGTGTCTATCAGCCCCAGCATTTT. It is translated as CASSQDGGVYQPQHF.

V usage is TRBV19 and J usage is TRBJ1-4, with D unresolved. The CDR3 loop spans 14 amino acids. CDR1 and CDR2 from the germline V gene are LNHDA and SQIVND (reference sequence). V gave up 7 bases and J gave up 0 bases, with 9 bases separating them. CDR3 sequence (DNA): TGTGCCAGTAATAAGCCTTCAACTAATGAAAAACTGTTTTTT. Residues: CASNKPSTNEKLFF. The full variable domain, with the rest looked up from reference TRBV19 and TRBJ1-4, is DGGITQSPKYLFRKEGQNVTLSCEQNLNHDAMYWYRQDPGQGLRLIYYSQIVNDFQKGDIAEGYSVSREKKESFPLTVTSAQKNPTAFYLCASNKPSTNEKLFFGSGTQLSVL.

The chain carries TRBV6-6 and TRBJ2-7, with TRBD1 identical over 7 bases. The CDR3 is 16 amino acids. Germline CDR1 MNHNY, CDR2 SVGAGI (reference sequence). Trimming cost V 4 bases and J 3 bases; bases outside gene matches: 12. The CDR3 protein is CASSSTMTGSVYEQYF. Here the CDR3 DNA reads TGTGCCAGCAGTTCCACGATGACAGGGTCTGTCTACGAGCAGTACTTC.

This clone was counted only a few times. The chain is built from TRBV6-5 and TRBJ1-2, with 10 positions matching TRBD1. The CDR3 extends over 14 amino acids. V lost 2 bases to trimming and J lost 5 bases; unmatched junction nucleotides: 2. Germline values: CDR1 MNHEY, CDR2 SVGAGI. The CDR3 DNA is TGTGCCAGCAGTTACAAGGGACAGGGGTATGGCTACACCTTC. Protein: CASSYKGQGYGYTF.

This rearrangement joins TRBV10-1 to TRBJ2-3, with 7 bases fitting TRBD1. CDR1 WNHNN and CDR2 SYGVQD come from the germline V gene (reference sequence). The CDR3 sequence is 15 residues long. V lost 5 bases, J lost 4 bases, and 9 bases stayed unmatched. CDR3 in amino acids: CASSPGGSLADTQYF. The CDR3 DNA reads as TGCGCCAGCAGTCCAGGGGGTAGCCTGGCAGATACGCAGTATTTT.